The 24 T cell receptor beta chains in this list originate from one sample, sequenced in a study of cytomegalovirus exposure and HLA in healthy donors. This PCR relied on a set of 60 Vbeta primers and 13 Jbeta primers. Clones were read by immunoSEQ multiplex PCR, and TCRdb kept only the in-frame ones, dropping some. The sample lists some 200,000 clones; about 90% were seen once. Material for sequencing was PBMCs. These TCRs come from a girl under three years old in good health and CMV-seronegative.

The gene calls are TRBV30 and TRBJ2-7; weak D call: TRBD1 (6 bases). In germline, CDR1 is GTSNPN, CDR2 SVGIG (reference sequence). Deletions cut 5 bases from V and 0 bases from J, with 11 bases between. The CDR3 has 13 amino acids. In DNA, the CDR3 is TGTGCCTGGGGACAGCGGAGCTCCTACGAGCAGTACTTC. This translates into CAWGQRSSYEQYF.

The gene calls are TRBV15 and TRBJ2-5, with TRBD2 matching over 8 bases. Germline values: CDR1 LNHNV, CDR2 YYDKDF (reference sequence). Trimming at V came to 4 bases and at J to 5 bases, leaving 9 bases not matched to a gene. The CDR3 contains 15 residues. This chain's CDR3 is CATSIRGTSRETQYF. The CDR3 bases are TGTGCCACCAGCATTCGCGGGACTAGTCGGGAGACCCAGTACTTC. The whole variable domain, filled in from reference TRBV15 and TRBJ2-5, reads DAMVIQNPRYQVTQFGKPVTLSCSQTLNHNVMYWYQQKSSQAPKLLFHYYDKDFNNEADTPDNFQSRRPNTSFCFLDIRSPGLGDTAMYLCATSIRGTSRETQYFGPGTRLLVL.

CDR3 sequence (DNA): TGCGCCAGCAGACGTTGGAGCGGGTATGACACCGGGGAGCTGTTTTTT. As protein: CASRRWSGYDTGELFF. This chain connects TRBV10-2 to TRBJ2-2; a possible D gene is TRBD2 (6 bases). Germline V gives CDR1 WSHSY, CDR2 SAAADI. The CDR3 is 16 amino acids. V was pared by 6 bases and J by 3 bases, with 17 bases between.

This chain connects TRBV9 to TRBJ1-1; TRBD1 agrees at 7 bases. Germline CDR1 is SGDLS and CDR2 is YYNGEE. The CDR3 loop spans 15 amino acids. V lost 3 bases and J lost 5; bases outside the gene matches: 10. CDR3 loop: CASSGPFHRGTEAFF. CDR3 nucleotide sequence: TGTGCCAGCAGCGGGCCTTTCCACAGGGGTACTGAAGCTTTCTTT.

Worth noting for this clone: The same CDR3 is also encoded by other DNA sequences in this sample. This chain links TRBV7-2 with TRBJ2-7, with D possibly being TRBD1 (6 bases). Looked up from germline, CDR1 is SGHTA and CDR2 is FQGNSA. The CDR3 contains 13 residues. V dropped 3 bases and J dropped 4 bases, with 10 bases sitting between them. This chain's CDR3 is CASSLLRGYEQYF. In DNA form, the CDR3 reads TGTGCCAGCAGCTTGCTCAGGGGTTACGAGCAGTACTTC.

V gene TRBV21-1 combines with J gene TRBJ2-7; TRBD1 is taken as the D call from the table, unchecked against the DNA. TRBV21-1 is classified as a pseudogene. The CDR3 sequence is 18 residues long. The CDR3 loop reads CASSIGTGGRNRKYVQYF. The CDR3, as DNA: TGTGCCAGCAGCATCGGGACAGGGGGCCGGAATCGAAAGTATGTGCAGTACTTC.

This sequence joins TRBV7-3 and TRBJ2-3; 9 nucleotides match TRBD2. V gave up 5 bases and J gave up 0 bases; unmatched junction bases: 3. This CDR3 contains 15 residues. Germline values: CDR1 SGHTA, CDR2 FQGTGA. The CDR3 region is CASSLAGPSTDTQYF. The DNA of the CDR3 is TGTGCCAGCAGCCTAGCGGGGCCTAGCACAGATACGCAGTATTTT.

The V and J genes are TRBV6-5 and TRBJ1-2, with a possible D match to TRBD1 (5 bases). V lost 7 bases, J lost 7 bases, and 16 bases lay in between. Germline V lookup: CDR1 MNHEY, CDR2 SVGAGI. The CDR3 has 13 amino acids. This CDR3 reads CASNSRGFGGYTF. CDR3 bases: TGTGCCAGCAACTCTCGGGGGTTTGGTGGCTACACCTTC.

CDR3 DNA: TGTGCCAGCAGCTTAAAGGACAGGGGTTCTGAGACCCAGTACTTC. Amino acid sequence: CASSLKDRGSETQYF. The chain employs TRBV7-9 and TRBJ2-5; 9 bases match TRBD1. The CDR3 runs to 15 residues. Per germline, CDR1 SEHNR and CDR2 FQNEAQ (reference sequence). V dropped 2 bases and J dropped 5; count of bases not matched to a gene: 6.

The chain has TRBV15 and TRBJ2-1; D possibly corresponds to TRBD2 (5 bases). CDR1 and CDR2 (germline): LNHNV, YYDKDF (reference sequence). Trimming pared 5 bases from V and 6 bases from J, leaving 11 bases between. This CDR3 is 13 amino acids long. CDR3 amino acids: CATSYPEGNEQFF. CDR3 nucleotide sequence: TGTGCCACCAGCTATCCCGAGGGCAATGAGCAGTTCTTC.

This clone was counted a few times. The chain couples TRBV9 to TRBJ1-1; a possible D gene is TRBD1 (6 bases). With 0 bases removed from V and 4 bases from J, the gap between germline ends came to 13 bases. The CDR3 is 15 amino acids. Per the germline V gene, CDR1 is SGDLS and CDR2 is YYNGEE. CDR3 loop: CASSVGPAGVTEAFF. CDR3 nucleotides: TGTGCCAGCAGCGTAGGCCCCGCAGGGGTCACTGAAGCTTTCTTT.

This chain joins TRBV23-1 and TRBJ2-7; D is unclear. TRBV23-1 is placed among ORFs of uncertain function. The CDR3 consists of 15 residues. The V gene lost 0 bases and the J gene lost 5 bases, with 14 bases spanning the gap. The CDR3: CASSQSQEIRDEQYF. CDR3 nucleotides: TGCGCCAGCAGTCAATCGCAGGAAATCAGAGACGAGCAGTACTTC.

The gene calls are TRBV2 and TRBJ1-2; possibly TRBD1 for D (5 bases). Germline V gene data show CDR1 as SNHLY and CDR2 as FYNNEI. This CDR3 contains 12 residues. V was clipped by 4 bases and J by 6 bases, with 9 bases between them. The CDR3 DNA reads as TGTGCCAGCAGTGTGTCAGGGAATGGCTACACCTTC. Translating gives CASSVSGNGYTF.

This clone was seen a single time. This rearrangement joins TRBV7-9 to TRBJ1-1; D gene unclear. CDR1 is SEHNR and CDR2 is FQNEAQ in the germline V gene (reference sequence). The CDR3 contains 12 residues. Trimming cost V 3 bases and J 1 base, with 3 bases left between them. DNA for the CDR3: TGTGCCAGCAGCTTCTGGAACACTGAAGCTTTCTTT. Encoded protein: CASSFWNTEAFF.

V gene TRBV7-9 combines with J gene TRBJ2-7; 8 bases fit TRBD2. CDR3 size: 15 residues. V was pared by 4 bases and J by 3 bases, with 8 bases of the junction left unmatched. CDR1 is SEHNR and CDR2 is FQNEAQ in the germline V gene (reference sequence). CDR3 loop: CASSSAGTSFYEQYF. As DNA, the CDR3 is TGTGCCAGCAGCTCGGCCGGGACTAGTTTCTACGAGCAGTACTTC.

V and J are TRBV4-1 and TRBJ2-1; TRBD2 agrees at 11 bases. CDR1 and CDR2 (germline): MGHRA, YSYEKL. Trimming cost V 3 bases and J 4 bases; bases outside gene matches: 8. The CDR3 has 17 residues. CDR3 loop: CASSQPLGTSGYNEQFF. The CDR3 nucleotides read TGCGCCAGCAGCCAGCCTCTCGGGACTAGCGGTTACAATGAGCAGTTCTTC.

The chain employs TRBV6-1 and TRBJ2-4; D is unclear. The V end lost 4 bases, the J end lost 5 bases, and 3 bases lay between the germline ends. In germline, CDR1 is MNHNS, CDR2 SASEGT. This CDR3 contains 11 residues. CDR3 loop: CASSVENIQYF. DNA of the CDR3: TGTGCCAGCAGTGTCGAAAACATTCAGTACTTC.

In DNA form, the CDR3 reads TGTGCCAGCACTCTCGGGAGTAATCAGCCCCAGCATTTT. It translates to CASTLGSNQPQHF. The rearrangement uses TRBV7-8 and TRBJ1-5, with no clear D. Germline V gene sequence: CDR1 SGHVS, CDR2 FQNEAQ. The CDR3 extends over 13 amino acids. V was trimmed by 7 bases and J by 4 bases, leaving 11 bases between them.

This clone was observed a handful of times. This CDR3 is also generated by other DNA sequences in the sample. This chain uses TRBV7-3 with TRBJ1-1; 7 bases line up with TRBD1. V lost 5 bases to trimming and J lost 0 bases; unmatched junction nucleotides: 3. In germline, CDR1 is SGHTA, CDR2 FQGTGA. This CDR3 contains 14 residues. This chain's CDR3 is CASSRQGMNTEAFF. DNA of the CDR3: TGTGCCAGCAGCCGACAGGGAATGAACACTGAAGCTTTCTTT.

This chain uses TRBV7-2 with TRBJ2-7; TRBD2 matches 10 bases. This CDR3 is 15 amino acids long. Trimming cost V 6 bases and J 2 bases; bases outside gene matches: 7. The germline gives CDR1 SGHTA, CDR2 FQGNSA. DNA of the CDR3: TGTGCCAGCAGGATCCGAGCGGGGGGGCCCTACGAGCAGTACTTC. Translated: CASRIRAGGPYEQYF.

In this sample, this clone turned up once. V is TRBV7-2 and J is TRBJ1-4; tentatively, D is TRBD1 (5 bases). Germline lookup yields CDR1 SGHTA and CDR2 FQGNSA. Trimming took 5 bases from V and 12 from J, leaving 19 bases between them. The CDR3 extends over 14 amino acids. CDR3 residues: CASSRGGEGWELFF. CDR3 bases: TGTGCCAGCAGCCGCGGGGGAGAGGGTTGGGAACTGTTTTTT. Full variable domain (missing parts from reference TRBV7-2 and TRBJ1-4): GAGVSQSPSNKVTEKGKDVELRCDPISGHTALYWYRQSLGQGLEFLIYFQGNSAPDKSGLPSDRFSAERTGGSVSTLTIQRTQQEDSAVYLCASSRGGEGWELFFGSGTQLSVL.

The chain recombines TRBV5-1 with TRBJ2-7; 9 nucleotides align to TRBD2. This CDR3 spans 15 amino acids. Unmatched junction bases numbered 4, after V lost 1 base and J lost 2 bases. Germline CDR1 SGHRS, CDR2 YFSETQ. CDR3 amino acids: CASSLRGGGAYEQYF. The CDR3 bases are TGCGCCAGCAGCTTGAGGGGCGGGGGGGCCTACGAGCAGTACTTC. The full variable domain, rest sourced from reference TRBV5-1 and TRBJ2-7, is KAGVTQTPRYLIKTRGQQVTLSCSPISGHRSVSWYQQTPGQGLQFLFEYFSETQRNKGNFPGRFSGRQFSNSRSEMNVSTLELGDSALYLCASSLRGGGAYEQYFGPGTRLTVT.

This clone was recorded once. The chain employs TRBV5-1 and TRBJ2-7, with a possible D match to TRBD2 (6 bases). The germline gives CDR1 SGHRS, CDR2 YFSETQ. The V gene lost 7 bases and the J gene lost 6 bases, with 20 bases spanning the gap. The CDR3 is 14 residues long. The CDR3 nucleotides are TGCGCCAGCTGGGGGGACTCAGGAGGCCGCGAGCAGTACTTC. Amino acid sequence: CASWGDSGGREQYF.

This clone was detected a few times. The genes are TRBV6-5 and TRBJ2-5, with TRBD2 matching over 7 bases. Trimming took 2 bases from V and 1 from J; bases not matched to a gene: 1. The CDR3 covers 14 residues. Germline values: CDR1 MNHEY, CDR2 SVGAGI. The CDR3 DNA reads TGTGCCAGCAGTTACCGGACTAGCCAAGAGACCCAGTACTTC. Protein sequence: CASSYRTSQETQYF.